This T cell receptor beta chain was recovered during a study of OX40 agonist ivuxolimab in advanced cancers. Study at large: Patients were dosed with the agonistic anti-OX40 (CD134) antibody ivuxolimab. The dose of intravenous ivuxolimab that patients received every 2 weeks ranged from 0.01 to 10 mg/kg.

The table came from immunoSEQ multiplex PCR; TCRdb's copy has only in-frame clones and leaves some out. The sample shows tens of thousands of clones, more than 75% of them seen only once. As regards this clone: Its specificity is not known.

Points from the study as a whole: At doses 0.1 to 3.0 mg/kg, CD4+ and CD8+ clones expanded.

V was shortened by 2 bases and J by 4 bases, with 13 bases between the two germline ends. The CDR3 is made up of 15 amino acids. Germline V lookup: CDR1 SEHNR, CDR2 FQNEAQ (reference sequence). Sampling times: baseline, cycle 4 day 1, cycle 7 day 1. This TCR was sampled from an adult with an advanced solid tumor such as melanoma, head and neck, liver or kidney cancer. The specimen comprised CD4+ or CD8+ T cells sorted from blood, sampled in a trial of the OX40 agonist ivuxolimab. The rearrangement links TRBV7-9 to TRBJ2-3, with D possibly matching TRBD1 (7 bases). The CDR3 spells CASSLQGGRADTQYF. CDR3 bases: TGTGCCAGCAGCTTACAGGGGGGACGGGCAGATACGCAGTATTTT.